The 10 T cell receptor beta chains reported below all come from one sample, sequenced in a study of shared clonotypes between healthy human individuals. Method: immunoSEQ multiplex PCR; TCRdb's copy keeps in-frame clones and lacks some. This table holds over 700,000 clones, 72% found once. Material for sequencing was memory CD4+ T cells sorted from blood. Documented subset: CD45RA-negative fraction. The receptor source for this set is a woman aged 25 to 39 in good health.

The V gene is TRBV28, the J gene TRBJ2-5; no reliable D call. Germline CDR1 and CDR2: MDHEN and SYDVKM. Trimming removed 4 bases at V and 1 base at J, with 7 bases between. This CDR3 comprises 13 residues. The CDR3 reads CASSYSPQETQYF. CDR3 DNA: TGTGCCAGCAGTTACAGTCCCCAAGAGACCCAGTACTTC.

CDR3 bases: TGTGCTAGTGGTCTAGCCCGGGATGGAGGCACTGAAGCTTTCTTT. Translation: CASGLARDGGTEAFF. J is TRBJ1-1 and V is TRBV12-5; no definite D call. Per germline, CDR1 LGHNT and CDR2 FRNRAP. Trimming left V 5 bases short and J 4 bases short, with 17 bases between. The CDR3 has 15 residues. Using reference TRBV12-5 and TRBJ1-1 for the parts outside the CDR3, the full variable domain is DARVTQTPRHKVTEMGQEVTMRCQPILGHNTVFWYRQTMMQGLELLAYFRNRAPLDDSGMPKDRFSAEMPDATLATLKIQPSEPRDSAVYFCASGLARDGGTEAFFGQGTRLTVV.

This clone came up a few times. The chain uses TRBV27 and TRBJ1-4; D unclear. Germline CDR1 MNHEY, CDR2 SMNVEV (reference sequence). The CDR3 runs to 18 residues. The ends were cut back, 1 base at V and 0 bases at J, with 15 bases in the middle. CDR3 bases: TGTGCCAGCAGTTTATACCCGGGAACTGCGGCAACTAATGAAAAACTGTTTTTT. This gives the protein CASSLYPGTAATNEKLFF.

The rearrangement joins TRBV6-6 to TRBJ2-7; possibly TRBD1 for D (6 bases). Germline CDR1 MNHNY, CDR2 SVGAGI (reference sequence). The V and J ends lost 6 bases and 0 bases respectively, with 9 bases between them. This CDR3 is 13 amino acids long. CDR3 sequence reads: CASSGTFSYEQYF. CDR3 nucleotides: TGTGCCAGCAGCGGGACATTCTCCTACGAGCAGTACTTC.

This clone has only a few counts. The V call is TRBV14, the J call TRBJ2-2; 13 nucleotides agree with TRBD2. The CDR3 runs to 17 residues. With 1 base clipped from V and 8 bases from J, the junction kept 7 bases outside the gene matches. The germline V gene has CDR1 SGHDN and CDR2 FVKESK. The chain's CDR3 is CASSQVLGTSGIGELFF. As DNA, the CDR3 is TGTGCCAGCAGCCAAGTCTTGGGGACTAGCGGGATAGGGGAGCTGTTTTTT.

Only one count was recorded for this clone. The chain carries TRBV11-2 and TRBJ2-7; possibly TRBD2 for D (6 bases). V shed 1 base and J shed 3 bases, with 16 bases lying between them. In germline, CDR1 is SGHAT, CDR2 FQNNGV. This CDR3 contains 16 residues. The CDR3 DNA is TGTGCCAGCAGCTTAGTCGGGACTGTTCTCGTCTACGAGCAGTACTTC. It encodes CASSLVGTVLVYEQYF.

This clone was recorded once. This rearrangement joins TRBV27 to TRBJ1-5; 9 bases are shared with TRBD1. Germline loops: CDR1 MNHEY, CDR2 SMNVEV (reference sequence). The CDR3 runs 15 residues. The J segment lost 5 bases and the V segment lost 2 bases, leaving 4 bases of the junction unmatched. The CDR3 loop is CASSLRGQGDQPQHF. As DNA, the CDR3 is TGTGCCAGCAGTTTAAGGGGACAGGGAGATCAGCCCCAGCATTTT.

This clone was observed a handful of times. The chain is built from TRBV6-1 and TRBJ1-2, with D unclear. V lost 5 bases, J lost 5 bases, and 6 bases lay in between. The CDR3 length is 11 residues. Germline-derived CDR1 and CDR2 are MNHNS and SASEGT. The CDR3 bases are TGTGCCAGCAGTTCAGAGTATGGCTACACCTTC. Its protein is CASSSEYGYTF.

V usage is TRBV15 and J usage is TRBJ2-7, with no clear D. The CDR3 consists of 13 residues. The germline V and J ends were trimmed by 1 base and 0 bases, with 4 bases remaining between them. The V gene's germline CDR1 is LNHNV and CDR2 YYDKDF (reference sequence). The CDR3 is CATSRGGSYEQYF. In DNA form, the CDR3 reads TGTGCCACCAGCAGAGGAGGCTCCTACGAGCAGTACTTC.

This chain joins TRBV5-4 and TRBJ2-7, with TRBD2 identical over 8 bases. The CDR3 totals 14 residues. The V gene end was trimmed by 4 bases and the J gene end by 5 bases; junction bases not matched to a gene: 8. Germline CDR1 is SGHNT and CDR2 is YYREEE (reference sequence). The CDR3 DNA is TGTGCCAGCAGCCAGGAACTAGCGGCCGACGAGCAGTACTTC. It codes for CASSQELAADEQYF.